The clone carrying this T cell receptor (beta chain) was detected a few times. Study processing details: Reference gene primer amplification gave nucleated cell count estimates. Assay: immunoSEQ multiplex PCR; the TCRdb copy retains only in-frame clones and omits some. The V and J calls and clone size come from that table; D and trimming were worked out from the DNA. The data contain 120,000 or so clones, around 87% of them singletons. The data derive from a study of blood T cell repertoires in COVID-19. Background on the study: Sources were T cells, B-cell-depleted T cells, or PBMCs; the material itself was cDNA or gDNA.

Germline V CDR1 and CDR2: SGHTA, FQGNSA. The length of the CDR3 is 15 residues. V gave up 1 base and J gave up 0 bases, with 7 bases separating them. J is TRBJ1-3 and V is TRBV7-2, with D unresolved. The sequenced material came from peripheral blood. The sequence came from a woman in her fifties or sixties with acute or convalescent COVID-19. CDR3 residues: CASSLGSSSGNTIYF. For the CDR3, the DNA is TGTGCCAGCAGCTTAGGATCTAGCTCTGGAAACACCATATATTTT.